Following are 5 T cell receptor beta chains from one sample sequenced in a study of shared clonotypes between healthy human individuals. Profiling relied on immunoSEQ multiplex PCR, and the TCRdb table lists in-frame clones only, not all of them. The table lists some 1 million clones, roughly 80% of them singletons, with approximately 1.5% in the top ten. What was sequenced was memory CD4+ T cells sorted from blood. Subset meaning: CD45RA-negative fraction. The receptors were gathered from a man aged 18 to 29 in good health.

This sequence joins TRBV18 and TRBJ2-5; D not certain. The CDR3 sequence is 13 residues long. CDR1 is KGHSH and CDR2 is LQKENI in the germline V gene. The V end lost 3 bases, the J end lost 5 bases, and 10 bases lay between the germline ends. The DNA of the CDR3 is TGTGCCAGCTCACCGTTTACAGAGGAGACCCAGTACTTC. It encodes CASSPFTEETQYF. Combining the CDR3 with reference TRBV18 and TRBJ2-5 gives the whole variable domain NAGVMQNPRHLVRRRGQEARLRCSPMKGHSHVYWYRQLPEEGLKFMVYLQKENIIDESGMPKERFSAEFPKEGPSILRIQQVVRGDSAAYFCASSPFTEETQYFGPGTRLLVL.

This clone has a handful of counts. This rearrangement joins TRBV30 to TRBJ1-4, with TRBD1 as a possible D gene (5 bases). This CDR3 has 13 amino acids. V was trimmed by 6 bases and J by 3 bases, leaving 11 bases between them. In germline, CDR1 is GTSNPN, CDR2 SVGIG (reference sequence). The DNA for the CDR3 is TGTGCCTGCGGGACGATTGCTAATGAAAAACTGTTTTTT. Residues: CACGTIANEKLFF.

V is TRBV18 and J is TRBJ1-2; possibly TRBD1 for D (6 bases). Germline-derived CDR1 and CDR2 are KGHSH and LQKENI. The ends were cut back, 3 bases at V and 0 bases at J, with 14 bases in the middle. The CDR3 sequence is 16 residues long. The CDR3 nucleotides are TGTGCCAGCTCACCGAACCAAGGGACAACTAACTATGGCTACACCTTC. Residues: CASSPNQGTTNYGYTF.

As concerns this clone: Sequence at one end of the junction differs from germline and may be a read error. The chain carries TRBV9 and TRBJ1-2; D may be TRBD1 (5 bases). The CDR3 contains 14 residues. Germline V gene sequence: CDR1 SGDLS, CDR2 YYNGEE. The CDR3 nucleotides are TGTGCCAGCAGCCCTCAATCGGTCGGGGTTGGGGGAGCCTTC. Its protein is CASSPQSVGVGGAF.

This clone occurred a few times. The chain links TRBV29-1 to TRBJ2-1; no firm D call. CDR3 size: 14 residues. Germline V gene sequence: CDR1 SQVTM, CDR2 ANQGSEA. Deletions cut 7 bases from V and 8 bases from J, with 21 bases between. The CDR3 DNA sequence: TGCAGCGGGCTCCTGGACCCGGGTGGCCATGAGCAGTTCTTC. It yields the protein CSGLLDPGGHEQFF.